This passage covers 2 T cell receptor beta chains from one sample sequenced in a study of control samples from healthy donors and cancer patients. The assay was immunoSEQ multiplex PCR, and TCRdb's table has in-frame clones only and misses some. Among about 130,000 clones listed, roughly 89% were seen once. Sequences were obtained from PBMCs. The receptors derive from a man aged 50-59 years with head and neck cancer.

The rearrangement uses TRBV7-9 and TRBJ2-5, with a weak D call TRBD2 (5 bases). V was clipped by 1 base and J by 2 bases, with 11 bases between them. Germline V gene lookup returns CDR1 SEHNR and CDR2 FQNEAQ (reference sequence). The CDR3 consists of 15 residues. CDR3 nucleotide sequence: TGTGCCAGCAGCTTAGGAGGAGGCTCTCAAGAGACCCAGTACTTC. Translation gives CASSLGGGSQETQYF.

About this clone itself: In the same sample, other DNA sequences code for this CDR3. The V call is TRBV28, the J call TRBJ2-7; D remains ambiguous. Germline-derived CDR1 and CDR2 are MDHEN and SYDVKM. Trimming removed 3 bases from V and 4 bases from J, with 4 bases in between. The CDR3 contains 11 residues. CDR3 sequence: CASSLLYEQYF. The CDR3 DNA reads as TGTGCCAGCAGTTTGCTTTACGAGCAGTACTTC.